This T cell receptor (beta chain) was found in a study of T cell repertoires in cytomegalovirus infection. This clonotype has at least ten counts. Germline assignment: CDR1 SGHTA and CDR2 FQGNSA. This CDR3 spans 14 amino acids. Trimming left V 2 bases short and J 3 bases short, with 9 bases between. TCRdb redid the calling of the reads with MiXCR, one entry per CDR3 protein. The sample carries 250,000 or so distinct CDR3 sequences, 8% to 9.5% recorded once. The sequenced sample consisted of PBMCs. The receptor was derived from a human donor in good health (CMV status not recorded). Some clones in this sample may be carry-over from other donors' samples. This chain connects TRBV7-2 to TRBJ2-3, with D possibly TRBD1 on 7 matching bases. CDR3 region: CASSLQGGTDTQYF. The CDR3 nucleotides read TGTGCCAGCAGCTTACAGGGGGGTACAGATACGCAGTATTTT.